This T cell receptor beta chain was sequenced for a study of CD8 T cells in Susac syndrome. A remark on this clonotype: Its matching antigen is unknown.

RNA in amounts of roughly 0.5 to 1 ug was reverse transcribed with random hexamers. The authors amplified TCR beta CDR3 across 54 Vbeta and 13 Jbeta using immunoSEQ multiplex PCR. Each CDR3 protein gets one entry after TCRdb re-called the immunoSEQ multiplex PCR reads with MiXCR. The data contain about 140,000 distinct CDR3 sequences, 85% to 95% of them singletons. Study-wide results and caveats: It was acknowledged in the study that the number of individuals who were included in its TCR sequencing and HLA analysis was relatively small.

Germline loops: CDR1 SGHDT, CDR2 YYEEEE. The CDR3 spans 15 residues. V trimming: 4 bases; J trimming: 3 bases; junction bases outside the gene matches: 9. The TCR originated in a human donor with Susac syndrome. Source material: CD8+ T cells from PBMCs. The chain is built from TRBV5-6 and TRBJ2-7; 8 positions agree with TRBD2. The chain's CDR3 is CASSHPREGHYEQYF. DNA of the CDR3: TGTGCCAGCAGCCACCCCCGGGAGGGCCACTACGAGCAGTACTTC.